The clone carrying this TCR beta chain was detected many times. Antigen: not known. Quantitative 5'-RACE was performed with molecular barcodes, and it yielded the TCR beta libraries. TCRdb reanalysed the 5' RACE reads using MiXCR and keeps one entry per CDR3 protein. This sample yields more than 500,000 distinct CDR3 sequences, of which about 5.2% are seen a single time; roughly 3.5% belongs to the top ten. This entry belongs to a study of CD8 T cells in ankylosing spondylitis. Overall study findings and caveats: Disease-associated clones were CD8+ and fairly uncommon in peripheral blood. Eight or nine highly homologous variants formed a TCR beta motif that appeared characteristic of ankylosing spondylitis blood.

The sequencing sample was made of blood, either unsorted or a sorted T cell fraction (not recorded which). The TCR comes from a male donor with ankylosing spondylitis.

The DNA for the CDR3 is TGTGCCAGCAGCTTAGCGGCTAGTAAAGAGACCCAGTACTTC. Translation gives CASSLAASKETQYF. V usage is TRBV7-9 and J usage is TRBJ2-5; D call uncertain. Germline values: CDR1 SEHNR, CDR2 FQNEAQ (reference sequence). The CDR3 is 14 residues long. The germline V and J ends were trimmed by 0 bases and 3 bases, with 8 bases remaining between them.